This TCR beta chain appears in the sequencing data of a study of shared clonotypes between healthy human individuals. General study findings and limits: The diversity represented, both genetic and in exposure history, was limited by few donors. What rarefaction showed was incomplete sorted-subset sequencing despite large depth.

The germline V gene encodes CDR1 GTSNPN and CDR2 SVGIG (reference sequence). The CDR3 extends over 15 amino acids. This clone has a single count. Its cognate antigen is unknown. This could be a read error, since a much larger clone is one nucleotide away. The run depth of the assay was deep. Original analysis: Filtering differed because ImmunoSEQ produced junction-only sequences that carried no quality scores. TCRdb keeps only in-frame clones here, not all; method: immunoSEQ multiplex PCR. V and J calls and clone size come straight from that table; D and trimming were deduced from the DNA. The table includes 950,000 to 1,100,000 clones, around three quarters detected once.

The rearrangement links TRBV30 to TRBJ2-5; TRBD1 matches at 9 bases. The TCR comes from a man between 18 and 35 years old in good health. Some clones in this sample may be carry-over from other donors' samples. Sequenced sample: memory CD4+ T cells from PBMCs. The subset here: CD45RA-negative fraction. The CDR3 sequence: CAWSGGQGAQETQHF. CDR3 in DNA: TGTGCCTGGAGTGGGGGACAGGGCGCCCAAGAGACCCAGCACTTC.